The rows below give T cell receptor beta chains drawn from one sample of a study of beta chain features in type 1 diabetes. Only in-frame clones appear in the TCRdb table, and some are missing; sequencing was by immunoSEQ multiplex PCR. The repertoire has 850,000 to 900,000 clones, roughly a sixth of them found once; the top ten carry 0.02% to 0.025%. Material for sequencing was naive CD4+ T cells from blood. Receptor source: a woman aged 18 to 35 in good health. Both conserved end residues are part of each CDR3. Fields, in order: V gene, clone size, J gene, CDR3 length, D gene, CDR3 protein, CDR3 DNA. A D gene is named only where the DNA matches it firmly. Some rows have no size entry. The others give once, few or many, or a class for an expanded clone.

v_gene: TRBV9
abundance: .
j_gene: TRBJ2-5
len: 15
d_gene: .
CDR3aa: CASSRWEPGVETQYF
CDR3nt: TGTGCCAGCAGCCGATGGGAACCGGGGGTAGAGACCCAGTACTTC

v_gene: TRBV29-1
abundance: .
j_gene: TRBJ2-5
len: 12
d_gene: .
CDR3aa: CSVFRGQETQYF
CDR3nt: TGCAGCGTTTTTCGGGGACAAGAGACCCAGTACTTC

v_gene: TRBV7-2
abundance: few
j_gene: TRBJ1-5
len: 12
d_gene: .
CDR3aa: CASSRDEQPQHF
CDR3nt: TGTGCCAGCAGCCGTGACGAACAGCCCCAGCATTTT

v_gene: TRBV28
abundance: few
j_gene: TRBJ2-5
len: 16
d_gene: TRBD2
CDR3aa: CASSKTSGRLQETQYF
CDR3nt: TGTGCCAGCAGTAAGACTAGCGGGAGGTTACAAGAGACCCAGTACTTC

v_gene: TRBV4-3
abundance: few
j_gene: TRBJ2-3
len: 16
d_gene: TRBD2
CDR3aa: CASSQDFGRTRDTQYF
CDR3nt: TGCGCCAGCAGCCAAGATTTCGGTCGGACTAGAGATACGCAGTATTTT

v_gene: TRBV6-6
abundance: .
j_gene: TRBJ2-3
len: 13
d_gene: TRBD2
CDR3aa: CASSYSASGTQYF
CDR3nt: TGTGCCAGCAGTTACTCGGCTAGCGGTACGCAGTATTTT

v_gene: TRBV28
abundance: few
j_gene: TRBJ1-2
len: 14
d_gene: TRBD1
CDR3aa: CASSNQGVRSGYTF
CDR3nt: TGTGCCAGCAGTAATCAGGGGGTTCGATCGGGCTACACCTTC

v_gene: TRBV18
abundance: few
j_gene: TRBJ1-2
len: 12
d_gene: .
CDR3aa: CASSPVSGVVTF
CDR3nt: TGTGCCAGCTCACCGGTGTCTGGGGTTGTCACCTTC

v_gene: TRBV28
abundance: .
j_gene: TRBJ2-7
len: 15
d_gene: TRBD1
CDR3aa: CASRSPGQGNGEQYF
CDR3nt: TGTGCCAGCAGATCGCCGGGACAGGGAAACGGGGAGCAGTACTTC

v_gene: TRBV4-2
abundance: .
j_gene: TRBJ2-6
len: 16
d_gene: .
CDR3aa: CASSQAGHSGANVLTF
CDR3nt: TGTGCCAGCAGCCAAGCTGGGCACTCTGGGGCCAACGTCCTGACTTTC

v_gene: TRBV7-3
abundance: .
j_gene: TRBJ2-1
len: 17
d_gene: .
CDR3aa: CASSPLPKGPTRNEQFF
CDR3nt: TGTGCCAGCAGCCCCCTCCCCAAAGGGCCTACTCGCAATGAGCAGTTCTTC

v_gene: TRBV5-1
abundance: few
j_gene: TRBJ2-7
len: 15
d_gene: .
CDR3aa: CASSGSYSGSYEQYF
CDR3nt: TGCGCCAGCAGCGGGAGCTACAGCGGATCCTACGAGCAGTACTTC

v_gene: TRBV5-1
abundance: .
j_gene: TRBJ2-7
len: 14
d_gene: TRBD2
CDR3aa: CASSGTSGRHEQYF
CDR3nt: TGCGCCAGCAGCGGGACTAGCGGGAGACACGAGCAGTACTTC

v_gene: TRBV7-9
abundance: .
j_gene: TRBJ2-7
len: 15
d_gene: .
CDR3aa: CASSSKTGRSGEQYF
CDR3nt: TGTGCCAGCAGCTCAAAGACAGGGAGGTCCGGCGAGCAGTACTTC

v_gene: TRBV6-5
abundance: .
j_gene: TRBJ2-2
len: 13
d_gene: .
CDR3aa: CASTVAAAGELFF
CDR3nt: TGTGCCAGCACCGTAGCTGCGGCCGGGGAGCTGTTTTTT

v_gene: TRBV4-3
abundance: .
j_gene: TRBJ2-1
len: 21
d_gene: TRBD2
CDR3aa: CASSQEIFKGLAGGPRDEQFF
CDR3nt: TGCGCCAGCAGCCAAGAGATTTTTAAGGGCCTAGCGGGAGGGCCAAGGGATGAGCAGTTCTTC

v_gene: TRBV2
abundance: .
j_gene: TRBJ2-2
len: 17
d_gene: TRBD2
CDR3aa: CASSGTSGRAETGELFF
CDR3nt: TGTGCCAGCAGTGGGACTAGCGGGAGGGCGGAAACCGGGGAGCTGTTTTTT

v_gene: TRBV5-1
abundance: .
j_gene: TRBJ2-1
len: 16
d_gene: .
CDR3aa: CASSLEQSSSYNEQFF
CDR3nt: TGCGCCAGCAGCTTGGAACAGTCCAGCTCCTACAATGAGCAGTTCTTC

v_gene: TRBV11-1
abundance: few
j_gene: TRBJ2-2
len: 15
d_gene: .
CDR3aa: CASSPMPQGTGELFF
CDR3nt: TGTGCCAGCAGTCCAATGCCACAGGGCACCGGGGAGCTGTTTTTT

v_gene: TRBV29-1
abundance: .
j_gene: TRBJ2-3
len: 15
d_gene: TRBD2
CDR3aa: CSDTTSGRGTDTQYF
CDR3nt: TGCAGCGACACGACTAGCGGGAGGGGCACAGATACGCAGTATTTT

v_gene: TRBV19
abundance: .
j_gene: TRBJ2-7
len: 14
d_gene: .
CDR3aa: CASLRLQEPREQYF
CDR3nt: TGTGCCAGCCTCCGTCTGCAGGAGCCTCGAGAGCAGTACTTC

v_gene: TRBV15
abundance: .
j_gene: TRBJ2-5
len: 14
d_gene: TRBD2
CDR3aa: CATSSLAGIETQYF
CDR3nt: TGTGCCACCAGTTCCCTAGCGGGAATAGAGACCCAGTACTTC

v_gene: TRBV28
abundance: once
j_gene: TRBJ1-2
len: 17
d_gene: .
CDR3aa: CASSPDPRQEANYGYTF
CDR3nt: TGTGCCAGCAGTCCTGACCCCCGACAGGAAGCTAACTATGGCTACACCTTC

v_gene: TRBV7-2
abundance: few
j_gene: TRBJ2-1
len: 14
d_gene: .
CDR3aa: CASSFRRVYNEQFF
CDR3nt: TGTGCCAGCAGCTTTCGGCGCGTCTACAATGAGCAGTTCTTC

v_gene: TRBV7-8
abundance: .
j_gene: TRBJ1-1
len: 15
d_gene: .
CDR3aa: CASSLRDSFNTEAFF
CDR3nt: TGTGCCAGCAGCCTACGGGACTCATTTAACACTGAAGCTTTCTTT

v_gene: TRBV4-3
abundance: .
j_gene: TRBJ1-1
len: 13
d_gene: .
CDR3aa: CASSQDLNTEAFF
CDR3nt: TGCGCCAGCAGCCAAGACTTGAACACTGAAGCTTTCTTT

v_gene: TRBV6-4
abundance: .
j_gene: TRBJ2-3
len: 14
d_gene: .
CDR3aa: CASSEENGRNTQYF
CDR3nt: TGTGCCAGCAGTGAGGAGAACGGGAGAAATACGCAGTATTTT

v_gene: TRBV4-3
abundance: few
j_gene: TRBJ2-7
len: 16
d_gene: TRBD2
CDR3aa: CASSQDWVAGAYEQYF
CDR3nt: TGCGCCAGCAGCCAAGATTGGGTAGCGGGCGCCTACGAGCAGTACTTC

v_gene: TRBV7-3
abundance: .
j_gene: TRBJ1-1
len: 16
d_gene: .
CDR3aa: CASSPYLTAPLSWAHF
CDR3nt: TGTGCCAGCAGCCCTTATTTGACGGCCCCGTTGTCTTGGGCCCACTTT

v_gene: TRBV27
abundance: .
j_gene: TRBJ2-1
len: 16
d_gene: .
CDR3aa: CASSFQGHAFLGEQFF
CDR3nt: TGTGCCAGCAGTTTTCAGGGACACGCCTTCTTGGGTGAGCAGTTCTTC

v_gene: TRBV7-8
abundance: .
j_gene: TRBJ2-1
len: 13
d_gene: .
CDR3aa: CASSSRLGNEQFF
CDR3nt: TGTGCCAGCAGCTCCAGACTCGGCAATGAGCAGTTCTTC

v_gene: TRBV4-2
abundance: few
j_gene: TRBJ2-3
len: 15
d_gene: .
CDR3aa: CASSLTGSSTDTQYF
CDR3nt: TGTGCCAGCAGCCTTACGGGGTCTAGCACAGATACGCAGTATTTT

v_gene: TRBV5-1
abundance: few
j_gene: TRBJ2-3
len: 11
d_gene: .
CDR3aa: CASSLTDTQYF
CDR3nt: TGCGCCAGCAGCTTGACAGATACGCAGTATTTT

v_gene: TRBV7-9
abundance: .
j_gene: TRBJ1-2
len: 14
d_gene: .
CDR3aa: CASTREPRANGYTF
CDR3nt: TGTGCCAGCACCCGGGAGCCCCGCGCCAATGGCTACACCTTC

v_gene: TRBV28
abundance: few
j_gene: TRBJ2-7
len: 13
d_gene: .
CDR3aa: CASLSGGFNEQYF
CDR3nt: TGTGCCAGTTTGTCTGGGGGGTTCAACGAGCAGTACTTC

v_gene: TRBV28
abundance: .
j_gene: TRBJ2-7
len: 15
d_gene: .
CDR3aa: CASSPPRGSSYEQYF
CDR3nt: TGTGCCAGCAGTCCCCCCCGGGGTAGCTCCTACGAGCAGTACTTC

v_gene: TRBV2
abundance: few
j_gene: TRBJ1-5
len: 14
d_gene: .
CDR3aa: CASSERSVNQPQHF
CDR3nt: TGTGCCAGCAGTGAACGGTCGGTGAATCAGCCCCAGCATTTT

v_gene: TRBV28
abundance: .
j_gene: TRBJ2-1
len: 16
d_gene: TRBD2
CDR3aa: CASSLGSLAVRNEQFF
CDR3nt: TGTGCCAGCAGTTTAGGGTCCCTAGCGGTTCGCAATGAGCAGTTCTTC

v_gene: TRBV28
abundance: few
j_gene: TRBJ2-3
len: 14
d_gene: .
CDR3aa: CASSLFTGTDTQYF
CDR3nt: TGTGCCAGCAGTTTATTCACCGGCACAGATACGCAGTATTTT

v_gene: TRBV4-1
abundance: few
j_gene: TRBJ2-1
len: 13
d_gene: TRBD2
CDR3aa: CASSQVTREGKFF
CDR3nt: TGCGCCAGCAGCCAAGTGACACGGGAGGGAAAGTTCTTC

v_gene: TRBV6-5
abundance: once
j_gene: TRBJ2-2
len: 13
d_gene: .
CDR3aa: CASSKVNTGELFF
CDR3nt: TGTGCCAGCAGTAAAGTTAACACCGGGGAGCTGTTTTTT

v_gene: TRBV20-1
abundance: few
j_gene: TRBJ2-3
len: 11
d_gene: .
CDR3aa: CSARSSDTQYF
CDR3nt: TGCAGTGCTCGTTCTTCAGATACGCAGTATTTT